The 17 T cell receptor beta chains below were found in one sample sequenced in a study of human thymus T cells. Obtained as resections during corrective heart surgery, the thymus tissue was then studied. Sequencing used immunoSEQ multiplex PCR; TCRdb keeps in-frame clones, though not all of them. Here the sample spans roughly 120,000 clones, 90% to 95% being singletons. Sequencing used thymus tissue. These receptors originate from a boy younger than two with a congenital heart defect but otherwise immunologically healthy.

This rearrangement joins TRBV19 to TRBJ1-5, with TRBD1 matching 7 bases. V dropped 4 bases and J dropped 1; count of bases not matched to a gene: 7. The CDR3 contains 16 residues. Germline values: CDR1 LNHDA, CDR2 SQIVND (reference sequence). The CDR3 spells CASSSLGQHSNQPQHF. The CDR3 nucleotides read TGTGCCAGTAGTAGCCTGGGACAGCACAGCAATCAGCCCCAGCATTTT.

V gene TRBV27 combines with J gene TRBJ2-7, with TRBD1 as a possible D gene (6 bases). CDR1 MNHEY and CDR2 SMNVEV come from the germline V gene (reference sequence). CDR3 length equals 13 residues. The V end was cut by 6 bases, the J end by 1 base, with 10 bases between. CDR3 in DNA: TGTGCCAGCAGCCTGGACAGATCCTACGAGCAGTACTTC. Protein: CASSLDRSYEQYF.

The V and J genes are TRBV11-3 and TRBJ2-5; 8 bases line up with TRBD2. V trimming: 1 base; J trimming: 2 bases; junction bases outside the gene matches: 15. The germline V gene has CDR1 SGHNT and CDR2 YENEEA. The CDR3 has 19 residues. This chain's CDR3 is CASSLALLTAGALQETQYF. CDR3 bases: TGTGCCAGCAGCTTAGCCTTACTGACAGCGGGGGCCCTACAAGAGACCCAGTACTTC.

This sequence joins TRBV15 and TRBJ2-3; D is ambiguous. Germline CDR1 LNHNV, CDR2 YYDKDF (reference sequence). The CDR3 is 10 amino acids. Trimming shortened V by 6 bases and J by 5 bases, and 3 bases separated the two germline ends. The chain's CDR3 is CATRGDTQYF. Here the CDR3 DNA reads TGTGCCACCAGAGGAGATACGCAGTATTTT.

The chain joins TRBV5-4 to TRBJ2-7; 12 positions match TRBD2. The CDR3 is made up of 19 amino acids. CDR1 is SGHNT and CDR2 is YYREEE in the germline V gene (reference sequence). V lost 4 bases, J lost 2 bases, and 16 bases stayed unmatched. The CDR3 spells CASSPAVLAGGPEAYEQYF. The CDR3 bases are TGTGCCAGCAGCCCGGCAGTCCTAGCGGGGGGGCCTGAGGCCTACGAGCAGTACTTC.

The V call is TRBV5-6, the J call TRBJ2-3; 10 bases fit TRBD2. Germline lookup yields CDR1 SGHDT and CDR2 YYEEEE. The CDR3 length is 16 residues. V was pared by 6 bases and J by 1 base, with 8 bases of the junction left unmatched. The CDR3 is CASTLEGLAGTDTQYF. The CDR3 DNA reads TGTGCCAGCACCCTAGAAGGACTAGCGGGCACAGATACGCAGTATTTT.

This chain connects TRBV5-3 to TRBJ1-4, with 7 positions matching TRBD1. TRBV5-3 carries the ORF label, with uncertain function. This CDR3 region has 19 residues. V lost 0 bases and J lost 0; bases outside the gene matches: 11. DNA of the CDR3: TGTGCCAGAAGCTTGGGTGCTGGGGACAGCCTTGCAACTAATGAAAAACTGTTTTTT. It encodes CARSLGAGDSLATNEKLFF.

V and J are TRBV13 and TRBJ2-3; weak D call: TRBD2 (7 bases). Trimming cost V 6 bases and J 1 base, with 17 bases left between them. The CDR3 covers 16 residues. In germline, CDR1 is PRHDT, CDR2 FYEKMQ (reference sequence). This chain's CDR3 is CASSLTGGPGTDTQYF. Here the CDR3 DNA reads TGTGCCAGCAGTTTAACCGGGGGGCCGGGCACAGATACGCAGTATTTT.

The chain links TRBV6-6 to TRBJ2-7; TRBD1 agrees at 9 bases. V lost 6 bases, J lost 5 bases, and 11 bases stayed unmatched. This CDR3 contains 15 residues. The germline CDR1 and CDR2 sequences are MNHNY and SVGAGI (reference sequence). Written as DNA, the CDR3 is TGTGCCAGCAGCCGCCGGGGGACAGGGAGCGACGAGCAGTACTTC. It specifies CASSRRGTGSDEQYF.

CDR3 region: CASSDRLLSGNTIYF. CDR3 coding DNA: TGTGCCAGCAGCGACAGGCTTCTCTCTGGAAACACCATATATTTT. The chain carries TRBV6-5 and TRBJ1-3, with D perhaps TRBD1 (6 bases). Germline V CDR1 and CDR2: MNHEY, SVGAGI. V was clipped by 6 bases and J by 0 bases, with 12 bases between them. This CDR3 has 15 residues.

V usage is TRBV6-1 and J usage is TRBJ2-2, with D uncertain. Germline lookup yields CDR1 MNHNS and CDR2 SASEGT. This CDR3 is built from 14 residues. V shed 6 bases and J shed 8 bases, with 16 bases lying between them. The CDR3 bases are TGTGCCAGCAGAGGCAAGGATGGTATAGGGGAGCTGTTTTTT. It specifies CASRGKDGIGELFF.

The V and J genes are TRBV5-1 and TRBJ2-1; D possibly corresponds to TRBD1 (7 bases). Germline CDR1 is SGHRS and CDR2 is YFSETQ. Trimming stripped 5 bases from V and 3 bases from J, with 15 bases between. The CDR3 consists of 15 residues. The CDR3 DNA reads as TGCGCCAGCAGTCGGGAGTCAGGGGGCTACAATGAGCAGTTCTTC. Translated, it gives CASSRESGGYNEQFF.

This chain links TRBV28 with TRBJ2-7; 13 nucleotides agree with TRBD2. This CDR3 has 16 residues. J gave up 2 bases and V 5 bases, and 6 bases lay outside the gene matches. Germline V lookup: CDR1 MDHEN, CDR2 SYDVKM. Written as DNA, the CDR3 is TGTGCCAGCAGTCCGCAGACTAGCGGGGGGACCTACGAGCAGTACTTC. It specifies CASSPQTSGGTYEQYF. Full variable domain (outside the CDR3, taken from reference TRBV28 and TRBJ2-7): DVKVTQSSRYLVKRTGEKVFLECVQDMDHENMFWYRQDPGLGLRLIYFSYDVKMKEKGDIPEGYSVSREKKERFSLILESASTNQTSMYLCASSPQTSGGTYEQYFGPGTRLTVT.

This sequence joins TRBV19 and TRBJ1-2, with D tentatively TRBD1 (6 bases). CDR1 and CDR2 (germline): LNHDA, SQIVND (reference sequence). V shed 2 bases and J shed 5 bases, with 15 bases lying between them. The CDR3 sequence is 15 residues long. Here the CDR3 DNA reads TGTGCCAGTAGTATAATCGACAGGATGGGATATGGCTACACCTTC. It specifies CASSIIDRMGYGYTF.

The genes are TRBV19 and TRBJ2-5, with 11 bases lining up with TRBD2. CDR3 length: 16 residues. Per germline, CDR1 LNHDA and CDR2 SQIVND (reference sequence). V was clipped by 7 bases and J by 1 base; unmatched bases: 8. CDR3 protein: CASTESGTSGQETQYF. CDR3 nucleotide sequence: TGTGCCAGTACCGAATCCGGGACTAGCGGCCAAGAGACCCAGTACTTC. Full variable domain (missing parts from reference TRBV19 and TRBJ2-5): DGGITQSPKYLFRKEGQNVTLSCEQNLNHDAMYWYRQDPGQGLRLIYYSQIVNDFQKGDIAEGYSVSREKKESFPLTVTSAQKNPTAFYLCASTESGTSGQETQYFGPGTRLLVL.

The chain is built from TRBV28 and TRBJ1-3; 7 nucleotides agree with TRBD1. V gave up 6 bases and J gave up 0 bases; unmatched junction bases: 11. This CDR3 contains 17 residues. Germline lookup yields CDR1 MDHEN and CDR2 SYDVKM. The CDR3, as DNA: TGTGCCAGCAGGAACCACAAGGACAGGAACTCTGGAAACACCATATATTTT. Protein: CASRNHKDRNSGNTIYF.

V usage is TRBV4-1 and J usage is TRBJ1-1, with unresolved D. The CDR3 spans 15 residues. Trimming cost V 6 bases and J 5 bases, with 19 bases left between them. Germline V gene data show CDR1 as MGHRA and CDR2 as YSYEKL. The CDR3 spells CASSTLYMGGTEAFF. CDR3 nucleotides: TGCGCCAGCAGTACCCTGTATATGGGCGGAACTGAAGCTTTCTTT.